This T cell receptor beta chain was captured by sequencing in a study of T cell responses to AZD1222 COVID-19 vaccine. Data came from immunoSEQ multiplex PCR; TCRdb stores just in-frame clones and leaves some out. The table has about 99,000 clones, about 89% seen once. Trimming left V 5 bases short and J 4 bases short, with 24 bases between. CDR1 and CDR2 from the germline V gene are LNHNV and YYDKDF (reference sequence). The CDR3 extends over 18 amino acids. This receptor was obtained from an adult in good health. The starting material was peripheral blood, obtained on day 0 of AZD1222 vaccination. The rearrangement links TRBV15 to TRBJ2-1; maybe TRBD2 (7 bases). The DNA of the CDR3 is TGTGCCACCAGCGGGATTCCGGTCCGGGGGGCATCGTACAATGAGCAGTTCTTC. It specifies CATSGIPVRGASYNEQFF.